This TCR beta chain originates from a study of Graves' ophthalmopathy and Graves' hyperthyroidism. Notes on the study in general: For separating ophthalmopathy from stable hyperthyroidism, a 13-signature model gave about 90% sensitivity and 65% to 82% specificity. Blood also carried most expanded thyroid clonotypes exceeding 0.001 frequency. Sensitivity of 60% to 71% and specificity of roughly 78% were achieved by the model that predicted ophthalmopathy progression.

The TCR beta CDR3 regions underwent amplification from RNA transcripts. HTBI primers were used in a first-round RT-PCR, which preceded a second-round multiplex PCR. From the multiplex PCR reads, TCRdb called clonotypes with MiXCR, one entry per CDR3 protein. Of almost 750,000 distinct CDR3 sequences listed, approximately 40% are singletons. None of the included patients had other autoimmune diseases, uncontrolled infections, pregnancy or lactation, as these led to exclusion. The germline CDR1 and CDR2 sequences are KGHDR and SFDVKD. V trimming: 0 bases; J trimming: 2 bases; junction bases outside the gene matches: 8. The CDR3 runs 17 residues. This clonotype was found many times. Its antigen is currently unknown.

The receptor was isolated from an adult man with Graves' ophthalmopathy. Sample: peripheral blood. This chain uses TRBV24-1 with TRBJ2-5, with 7 bases fitting TRBD1. CDR3 coding DNA: TGTGCCACCAGTGATTTGCAGAGGGACAGTTCACAAGAGACCCAGTACTTC. Protein product: CATSDLQRDSSQETQYF.